This T cell receptor (beta chain) was captured by sequencing in a study of cytomegalovirus exposure and HLA in healthy donors. Study-wide results and caveats: TCR beta sequences numbering about 17,000 were associated with HLA alleles at 0.05 false discovery rate in a later analysis. Per published reports, the classifier diagnosed cytomegalovirus status with high specificity and sensitivity.

The study ran its PCR with 60 Vbeta and 13 Jbeta primers. Assay used: immunoSEQ multiplex PCR; TCRdb lists only in-frame clones, some missing. The table for this sample gives roughly 34,000 clones. Concerning this clone itself: The antigen is undetermined.

Sequences were obtained from PBMCs. The clonotype was recovered from a woman aged 40 to 55 in good health and CMV-seropositive.

CDR3 DNA: TGTGCCAGCCTTCCGACAGGGTCGTACGAGCAGTACTTC. Translation gives CASLPTGSYEQYF. This chain uses TRBV6-5 with TRBJ2-7, with TRBD1 matching over 7 bases. V shed 8 bases and J 4 bases; nucleotides not matched to a gene: 8. The CDR3 spans 13 residues. The germline V gene has CDR1 MNHEY and CDR2 SVGAGI.